This T cell receptor beta chain was obtained from a study of blood T cell repertoires in COVID-19. Study as a whole: T cells, B-cell-depleted T cells, or PBMCs supplied cDNA or gDNA.

Data came from immunoSEQ multiplex PCR; TCRdb stores just in-frame clones and leaves some out. The sample consists of approximately 300,000 clones, 80% to 95% of them appearing once. The TCR sequence derives from a woman aged 25 to 39 with COVID-19, enrolled during active disease. Sequenced: peripheral blood.

The CDR3 reads CASIATVAAYNEQFF. Written as DNA, the CDR3 is TGTGCCAGCATCGCTACGGTAGCGGCGTACAATGAGCAGTTCTTC. The chain recombines TRBV19 with TRBJ2-1; possible D gene TRBD2, 6 bases. The length of the CDR3 is 15 residues. The V end lost 9 bases, the J end lost 4 bases, and 19 bases lay between the germline ends. The germline CDR1 and CDR2 sequences are LNHDA and SQIVND (reference sequence).